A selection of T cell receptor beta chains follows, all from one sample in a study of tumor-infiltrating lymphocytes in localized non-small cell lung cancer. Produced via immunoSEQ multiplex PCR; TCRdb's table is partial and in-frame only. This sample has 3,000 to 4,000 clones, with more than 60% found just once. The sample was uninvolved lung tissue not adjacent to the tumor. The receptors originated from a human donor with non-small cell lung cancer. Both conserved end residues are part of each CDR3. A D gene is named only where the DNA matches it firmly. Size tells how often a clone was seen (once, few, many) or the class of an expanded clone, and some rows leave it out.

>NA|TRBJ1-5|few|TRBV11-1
TGTGCCAGCAGCTCAACAGGGAATCAGCCCCAGCATTTT
CASSSTGNQPQHF
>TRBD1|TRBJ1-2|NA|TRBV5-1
TGCGCCAGCAGCTTGGCCCCAGACAGGGCGGACTATGGCTACACCTTC
CASSLAPDRADYGYTF
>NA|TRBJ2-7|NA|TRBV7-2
TGTGCCAGCACCCCCGCGCTCAGCGGTTACGAGCAGTACTTC
CASTPALSGYEQYF
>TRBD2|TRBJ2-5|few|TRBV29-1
TGCAGCGGGCTTTCTATCGGGGGGGCAGAGACCCAGTACTTC
CSGLSIGGAETQYF
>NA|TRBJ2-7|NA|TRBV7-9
TGTGCCAGCAGCCGATGGGCGGGACGGCAGTCCTCCTACGAGCAGTACTTC
CASSRWAGRQSSYEQYF
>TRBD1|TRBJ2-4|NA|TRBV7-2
TGTGCCAGCAGCTTAGCCGGACAGGGGATAGCCAAAAACATTCAGTACTTC
CASSLAGQGIAKNIQYF
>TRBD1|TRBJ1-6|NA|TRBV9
TGTGCCAGCAGCCCACGGGACAGGGGGAGTGATTCACCCCTCCACTTT
CASSPRDRGSDSPLHF
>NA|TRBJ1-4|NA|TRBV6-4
TGTGCCAGCAGTTTGAACATGAATGAAAAACTGTTTTTT
CASSLNMNEKLFF
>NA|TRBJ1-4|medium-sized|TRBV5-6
TGTGCCAGCAGCTCGGGGACCTCCGAAAAACTGTTTTTT
CASSSGTSEKLFF
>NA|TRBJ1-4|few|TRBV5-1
TGCGCCAGCAGCTTGGAAGGGATGCACCCTGGTAAACTGTTTTTT
CASSLEGMHPGKLFF
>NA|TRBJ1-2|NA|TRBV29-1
TGCAGCGTTGACGAAACAGGGAGCTATGGCTACACCTTC
CSVDETGSYGYTF
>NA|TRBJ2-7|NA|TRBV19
TGTGCCAGTAGTATAGCCCAAAACAGTTACGAGCAGTACTTC
CASSIAQNSYEQYF
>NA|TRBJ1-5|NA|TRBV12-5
TGTGCTAGTGGTCCCGAGGGGGGAAACCAGCCCCAGCATTTT
CASGPEGGNQPQHF
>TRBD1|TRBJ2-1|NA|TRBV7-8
TGTGCCAGCAGCTTCCCGGGACAGGGGGCCTCCTACAATGAGCAGTTCTTC
CASSFPGQGASYNEQFF
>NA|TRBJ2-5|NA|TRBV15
TGTGCCACCAGCAGAGATCTTGGGGCGGAGACCCAGTACTTC
CATSRDLGAETQYF
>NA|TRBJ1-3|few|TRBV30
TGTGCCTGGAGTGGCTCCGCGAGAGGAAACACCATATATTTT
CAWSGSARGNTIYF
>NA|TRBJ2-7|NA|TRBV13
TGTGCCAGCAGAGGGGAGCCCTACGAGCAGTACTTC
CASRGEPYEQYF
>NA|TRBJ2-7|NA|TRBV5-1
TGCGCCAGCAGCTGGGGACACCGGGATTCCTACGAGCAGTACTTC
CASSWGHRDSYEQYF
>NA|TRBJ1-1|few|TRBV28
TGTGCCAGCAGTTCCCCACCGGGGGGGACTGAAGCTTTCTTT
CASSSPPGGTEAFF
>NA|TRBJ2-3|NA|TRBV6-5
TGTGCCAGCAGCTGGGGGCGCACAGATACGCAGTATTTT
CASSWGRTDTQYF
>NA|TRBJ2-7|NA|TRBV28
TGTGCCAGTACGGGACACATCTCCTACGAGCAGTACTTC
CASTGHISYEQYF
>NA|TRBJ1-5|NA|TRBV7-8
TGTGCCAGCAGCCTCCTCCGAGGCGGAGTGGAGCCCCAGCATTTT
CASSLLRGGVEPQHF
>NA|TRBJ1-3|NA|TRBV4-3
TGCGCCAGCAGCCAAGCACCCGACATGGGGTCGCCCATATATTTT
CASSQAPDMGSPIYF
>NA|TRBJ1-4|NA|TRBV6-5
TGTGCCAGCGGACGGGCTAATGAAAAACTGTTTTTT
CASGRANEKLFF
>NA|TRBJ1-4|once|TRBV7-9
TGTGCCAGCAGCTCGGGCGGGAACAGGATTGAAAAACTGTTTTTT
CASSSGGNRIEKLFF